A single sample is the source of the 17 T cell receptor beta chains below, sequenced in a study of OX40 agonist ivuxolimab in advanced cancers. The repertoire was sequenced with immunoSEQ multiplex PCR; TCRdb's copy has only in-frame clones and lacks some. The profile covers 90,000 or so clones, with roughly 89% appearing a single time and around 0.34% taken by the ten largest. Specimen: CD4+ or CD8+ T cells sorted from blood, collected in a trial of the OX40 agonist ivuxolimab. These receptor sequences come from an adult with an advanced solid tumor such as melanoma, head and neck, liver or kidney cancer.

This clone was recorded once. This chain links TRBV5-1 with TRBJ2-1; TRBD1 agrees at 8 bases. The CDR3 contains 17 residues. Germline loops: CDR1 SGHRS, CDR2 YFSETQ. V shed 1 base, J shed 0 bases, and the junction held 6 bases outside the gene matches. The CDR3 loop is CASSLRADRGSYNEQFF. Here the CDR3 DNA reads TGCGCCAGCAGCTTGCGGGCTGACAGGGGCTCCTACAATGAGCAGTTCTTC.

The CDR3 bases are TGTGCCAGCAACGACAGGGGATGGACAGATACGCAGTATTTT. Its translation is CASNDRGWTDTQYF. The rearrangement links TRBV7-8 to TRBJ2-3; 8 bases agree with TRBD1. This CDR3 spans 14 amino acids. Trimming at V came to 7 bases and at J to 3 bases, leaving 6 bases not matched to a gene. In germline, CDR1 is SGHVS, CDR2 FQNEAQ.

The chain recombines TRBV6-5 with TRBJ2-3; D unresolved. This CDR3 is built from 14 residues. CDR1 is MNHEY, CDR2 SVGAGI, per germline. V lost 5 bases and J lost 0, with 9 bases in between. The chain's CDR3 is CASSTSSSTDTQYF. As DNA, the CDR3 is TGTGCCAGCAGTACCTCGTCTAGCACAGATACGCAGTATTTT.

This clone showed up just once. J is TRBJ2-1 and V is TRBV4-2, with a tentative D call TRBD2 (5 bases). Germline loops: CDR1 LGHNA, CDR2 YNFKEQ. This CDR3 contains 17 residues. Trimming took 0 bases from V and 0 from J, leaving 12 bases between them. The CDR3 protein is CASSQDSAGSSYNEQFF. The CDR3 nucleotides read TGTGCCAGCAGCCAAGATAGTGCGGGTAGCTCCTACAATGAGCAGTTCTTC.

V usage is TRBV19 and J usage is TRBJ2-1; D gene uncertain. CDR1 and CDR2 (germline): LNHDA, SQIVND (reference sequence). The germline V and J ends were trimmed by 6 bases and 2 bases, with 5 bases remaining between them. The CDR3 contains 12 residues. CDR3 bases: TGTGCCAGTAGCAGAACCTACAATGAGCAGTTCTTC. Its protein is CASSRTYNEQFF. Full variable domain (outside the CDR3, taken from reference TRBV19 and TRBJ2-1): DGGITQSPKYLFRKEGQNVTLSCEQNLNHDAMYWYRQDPGQGLRLIYYSQIVNDFQKGDIAEGYSVSREKKESFPLTVTSAQKNPTAFYLCASSRTYNEQFFGPGTRLTVL.

The rearrangement joins TRBV5-6 to TRBJ1-2; 8 bases line up with TRBD1. V lost 4 bases and J lost 5; bases outside the gene matches: 10. Germline values: CDR1 SGHDT, CDR2 YYEEEE. The CDR3 sequence is 15 residues long. The CDR3 protein is CASSGGQAANYGYTF. CDR3 bases: TGTGCCAGCAGCGGGGGACAGGCGGCGAATTATGGCTACACCTTC.

V is TRBV4-1 and J is TRBJ1-2; D is possibly TRBD1 (5 bases). The CDR3 totals 15 residues. Germline CDR1 is MGHRA and CDR2 is YSYEKL. V dropped 0 bases and J dropped 2 bases, with 10 bases sitting between them. CDR3 amino acids: CASSQEHRINYGYTF. Here the CDR3 DNA reads TGCGCCAGCAGCCAAGAACACAGGATCAACTATGGCTACACCTTC.

The J gene is TRBJ1-2, the V gene TRBV4-1, with D possibly matching TRBD1 (6 bases). Trimming removed 3 bases at V and 7 bases at J, with 18 bases between. CDR1 and CDR2 (germline): MGHRA, YSYEKL. This CDR3 is 15 amino acids long. CDR3 sequence: CASSQLTRTAAGYTF. The CDR3 bases are TGCGCCAGCAGCCAGTTAACAAGGACAGCTGCTGGCTACACCTTC.

The J gene is TRBJ2-1, the V gene TRBV9; 11 nucleotides line up with TRBD2. V lost 4 bases to trimming and J lost 6 bases; unmatched junction nucleotides: 6. Looked up from germline, CDR1 is SGDLS and CDR2 is YYNGEE. This CDR3 contains 15 residues. CDR3 DNA sequence: TGTGCCAGCAGCCCACTAGCGGGGGTGAGCAATGAGCAGTTCTTC. This codes for CASSPLAGVSNEQFF.

The table lists this clone with a count of one. The gene calls are TRBV28 and TRBJ1-3, with TRBD1 as a possible D gene (5 bases). The germline V gene encodes CDR1 MDHEN and CDR2 SYDVKM. The CDR3 extends over 15 amino acids. Trimming removed 5 bases from V and 10 bases from J, with 21 bases in between. CDR3: CASSAPGDLRGTIYF. For the CDR3, the DNA is TGTGCCAGCAGTGCCCCGGGGGATCTTCGGGGGACCATATATTTT.

The CDR3: CASSFRGRNLGGTEAFF. The CDR3 DNA sequence: TGTGCCAGCAGCTTTAGAGGGCGGAACCTGGGGGGCACTGAAGCTTTCTTT. V and J are TRBV5-6 and TRBJ1-1, with D possibly being TRBD1 (5 bases). CDR1 and CDR2 (germline): SGHDT, YYEEEE. The CDR3 totals 17 residues. Trimming pared 2 bases from V and 4 bases from J, leaving 21 bases between.

The CDR3 nucleotides are TGTGCCAGCAGCGCGGGACAAGGGAACACTGAAGCTTTCTTT. Protein: CASSAGQGNTEAFF. The V call is TRBV7-9, the J call TRBJ1-1; D might be TRBD1 (6 bases). Germline CDR1 reads SEHNR; CDR2 reads FQNEAQ (reference sequence). The CDR3 sequence is 14 residues long. The V end lost 5 bases, the J end lost 1 base, and 11 bases lay between the germline ends.

The V call is TRBV7-3, the J call TRBJ1-1, with D tentatively TRBD1 (5 bases). The germline V gene encodes CDR1 SGHTA and CDR2 FQGTGA. V was shortened by 5 bases and J by 3 bases, with 10 bases between the two germline ends. The CDR3 has 13 amino acids. As DNA, the CDR3 is TGTGCCAGCAGCCCCCGGGGGGACACTGAAGCTTTCTTT. As protein: CASSPRGDTEAFF.

The gene calls are TRBV28 and TRBJ2-7; 7 bases are a match to TRBD2. Germline V CDR1 and CDR2: MDHEN, SYDVKM. The CDR3 contains 14 residues. V lost 4 bases, J lost 5 bases, and 8 bases stayed unmatched. The CDR3 bases are TGTGCCAGCAGTTATGCGGGGGAGAGTGACGAGCAGTACTTC. It translates to CASSYAGESDEQYF.

The J gene is TRBJ2-1, the V gene TRBV14; 8 nucleotides line up with TRBD2. CDR1 is SGHDN and CDR2 is FVKESK in the germline V gene. Trimming took 7 bases from V and 1 from J; bases not matched to a gene: 15. The CDR3 length is 18 residues. The CDR3 sequence: CASKQSRGLGDSYNEQFF. The CDR3 DNA reads TGTGCCAGCAAGCAGTCGAGGGGACTAGGGGATTCCTACAATGAGCAGTTCTTC.

This sequence joins TRBV9 and TRBJ1-3; 8 bases agree with TRBD1. The CDR3 consists of 16 residues. Germline CDR1 reads SGDLS; CDR2 reads YYNGEE. After removal of 4 bases from V and 0 bases from J, the junction contained 6 bases not matched to a gene. CDR3 sequence: CASSIGQGVSGNTIYF. DNA of the CDR3: TGTGCCAGCAGCATCGGACAGGGCGTCTCTGGAAACACCATATATTTT.

This chain connects TRBV5-1 to TRBJ1-2, with 8 bases matching TRBD1. The CDR3 has 15 amino acids. Germline loops: CDR1 SGHRS, CDR2 YFSETQ. V lost 0 bases, J lost 4 bases, and 5 bases stayed unmatched. CDR3 coding DNA: TGCGCCAGCAGCTTGGAAGACAGGGGATTCTATGGCTACACCTTC. It translates to CASSLEDRGFYGYTF.